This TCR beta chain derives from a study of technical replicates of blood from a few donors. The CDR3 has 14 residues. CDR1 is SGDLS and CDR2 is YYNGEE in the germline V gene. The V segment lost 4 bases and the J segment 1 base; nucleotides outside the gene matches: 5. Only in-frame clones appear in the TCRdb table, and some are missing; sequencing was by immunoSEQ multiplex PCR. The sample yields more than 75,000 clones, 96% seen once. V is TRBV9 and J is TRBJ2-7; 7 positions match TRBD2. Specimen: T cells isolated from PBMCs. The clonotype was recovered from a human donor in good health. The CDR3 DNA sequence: TGTGCCAGCAGCTTAGACGGGAGGTCCTACGAGCAGTACTTC. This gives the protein CASSLDGRSYEQYF.